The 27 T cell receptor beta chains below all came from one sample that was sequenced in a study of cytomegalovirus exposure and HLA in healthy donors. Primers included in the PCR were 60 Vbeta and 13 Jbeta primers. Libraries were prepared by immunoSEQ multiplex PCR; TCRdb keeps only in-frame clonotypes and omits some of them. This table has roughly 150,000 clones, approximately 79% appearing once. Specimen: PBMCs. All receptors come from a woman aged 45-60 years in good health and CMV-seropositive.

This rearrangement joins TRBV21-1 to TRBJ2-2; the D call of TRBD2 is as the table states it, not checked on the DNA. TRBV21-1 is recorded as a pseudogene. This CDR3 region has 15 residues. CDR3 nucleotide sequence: TGTGCCAGCAGCAAAGCGAACGGGTCCACCGGGGAGCTGTTTTTT. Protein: CASSKANGSTGELFF.

The CDR3: CASSETPVNEQFF. The CDR3 DNA reads TGTGCCAGCAGTGAAACACCAGTCAATGAGCAGTTCTTC. The chain couples TRBV2 to TRBJ2-1; no definite D call. CDR3 length: 13 residues. Between the trimmed V and J ends, which lost 2 bases and 6 bases, there was a span of 8 bases. The germline gives CDR1 SNHLY, CDR2 FYNNEI.

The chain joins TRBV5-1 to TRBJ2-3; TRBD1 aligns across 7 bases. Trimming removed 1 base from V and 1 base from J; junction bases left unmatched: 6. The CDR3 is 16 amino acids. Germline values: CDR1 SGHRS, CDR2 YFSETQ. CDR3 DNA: TGCGCCAGCAGCTTGTCTAAAGGACAGGGCACAGATACGCAGTATTTT. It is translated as CASSLSKGQGTDTQYF.

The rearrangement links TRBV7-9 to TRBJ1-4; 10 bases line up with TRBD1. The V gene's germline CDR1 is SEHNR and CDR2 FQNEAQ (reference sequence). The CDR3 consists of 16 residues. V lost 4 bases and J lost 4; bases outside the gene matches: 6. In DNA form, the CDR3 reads TGTGCCAGCAGCTCCGACAGGGGGCCAAATAATGAAAAACTGTTTTTT. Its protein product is CASSSDRGPNNEKLFF.

The CDR3 is CAISGTALTGSSYNEQFF. CDR3 nucleotide sequence: TGTGCCATCAGTGGAACTGCCTTGACAGGGAGCTCCTACAATGAGCAGTTCTTC. The chain couples TRBV10-3 to TRBJ2-1; 7 bases match TRBD1. J lost 0 bases, V lost 4 bases, and 12 bases had no gene match. The CDR3 runs 18 residues. Germline loops: CDR1 ENHRY, CDR2 SYGVKD.

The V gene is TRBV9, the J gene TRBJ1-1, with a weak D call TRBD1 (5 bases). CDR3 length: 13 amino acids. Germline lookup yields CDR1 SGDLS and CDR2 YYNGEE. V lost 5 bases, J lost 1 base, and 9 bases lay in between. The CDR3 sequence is CASSWGGNTEAFF. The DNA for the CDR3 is TGTGCCAGCAGTTGGGGGGGGAACACTGAAGCTTTCTTT.

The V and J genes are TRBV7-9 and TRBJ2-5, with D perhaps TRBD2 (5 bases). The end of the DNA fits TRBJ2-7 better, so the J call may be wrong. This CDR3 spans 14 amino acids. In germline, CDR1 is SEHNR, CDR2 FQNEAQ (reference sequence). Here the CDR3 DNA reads TGTGCCAGCACCGCGGAGGTTGCCTCCTACGAGCAGTACTTC. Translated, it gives CASTAEVASYEQYF.

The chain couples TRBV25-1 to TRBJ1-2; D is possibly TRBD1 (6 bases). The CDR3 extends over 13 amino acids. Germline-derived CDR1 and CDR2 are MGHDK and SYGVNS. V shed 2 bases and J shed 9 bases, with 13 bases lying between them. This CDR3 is CASSEVYRDRYTF. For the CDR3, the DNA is TGTGCCAGCAGTGAAGTGTACAGGGATCGCTACACCTTC.

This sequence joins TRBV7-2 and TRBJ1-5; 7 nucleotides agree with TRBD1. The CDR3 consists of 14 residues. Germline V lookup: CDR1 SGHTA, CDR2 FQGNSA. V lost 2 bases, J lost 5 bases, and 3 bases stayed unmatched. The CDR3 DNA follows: TGTGCCAGCAGCTTAATACAGGGGTATCAGCCCCAGCATTTT. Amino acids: CASSLIQGYQPQHF.

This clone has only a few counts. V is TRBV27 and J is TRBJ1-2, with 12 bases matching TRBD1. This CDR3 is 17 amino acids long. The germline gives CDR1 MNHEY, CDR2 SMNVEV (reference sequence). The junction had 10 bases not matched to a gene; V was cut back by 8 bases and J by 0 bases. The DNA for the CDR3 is TGTGCCAGCGGCCGATCCGGGACAGGGGGCTCTAACTATGGCTACACCTTC. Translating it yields CASGRSGTGGSNYGYTF.

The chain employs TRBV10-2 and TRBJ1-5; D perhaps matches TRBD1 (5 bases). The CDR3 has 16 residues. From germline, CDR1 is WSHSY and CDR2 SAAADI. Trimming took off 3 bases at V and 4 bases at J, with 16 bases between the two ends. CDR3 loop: CASSERATDKNQPQHF. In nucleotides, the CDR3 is TGCGCCAGCAGTGAAAGGGCGACAGACAAAAATCAGCCCCAGCATTTT.

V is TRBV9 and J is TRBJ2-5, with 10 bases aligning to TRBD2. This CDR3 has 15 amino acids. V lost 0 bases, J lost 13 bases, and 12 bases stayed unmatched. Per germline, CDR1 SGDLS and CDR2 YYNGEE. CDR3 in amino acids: CASSVDPSGGRPGYF. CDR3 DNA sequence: TGTGCCAGCAGCGTAGATCCTAGCGGGGGCCGGCCCGGGTACTTC.

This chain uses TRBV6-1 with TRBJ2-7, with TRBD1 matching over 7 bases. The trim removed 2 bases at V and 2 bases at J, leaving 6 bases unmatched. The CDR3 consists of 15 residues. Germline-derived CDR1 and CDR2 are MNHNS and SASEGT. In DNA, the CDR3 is TGTGCCAGCAGTGAATCGAACAGGGGCCCCTACGAGCAGTACTTC. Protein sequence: CASSESNRGPYEQYF.

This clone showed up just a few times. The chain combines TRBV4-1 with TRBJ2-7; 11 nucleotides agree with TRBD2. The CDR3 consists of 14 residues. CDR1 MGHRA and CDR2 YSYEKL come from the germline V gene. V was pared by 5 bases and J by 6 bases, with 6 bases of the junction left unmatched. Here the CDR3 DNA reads TGCGCCAGCAGCGCACTAGCGGGGGCCCTCGAGCAGTACTTC. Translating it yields CASSALAGALEQYF.

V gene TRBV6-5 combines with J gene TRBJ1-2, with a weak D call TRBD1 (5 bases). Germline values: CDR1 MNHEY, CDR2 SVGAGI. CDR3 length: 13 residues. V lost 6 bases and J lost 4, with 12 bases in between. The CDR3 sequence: CASRANRGYGYTF. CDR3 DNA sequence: TGTGCCAGCAGAGCCAATAGGGGCTATGGCTACACCTTC.

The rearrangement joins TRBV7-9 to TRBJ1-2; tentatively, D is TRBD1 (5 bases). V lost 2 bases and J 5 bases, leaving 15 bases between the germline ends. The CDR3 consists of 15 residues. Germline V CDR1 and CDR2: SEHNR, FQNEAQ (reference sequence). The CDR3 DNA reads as TGTGCCAGCAGCTTAAGTGCGTCGGGGACTTATGGCTACACCTTC. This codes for CASSLSASGTYGYTF.

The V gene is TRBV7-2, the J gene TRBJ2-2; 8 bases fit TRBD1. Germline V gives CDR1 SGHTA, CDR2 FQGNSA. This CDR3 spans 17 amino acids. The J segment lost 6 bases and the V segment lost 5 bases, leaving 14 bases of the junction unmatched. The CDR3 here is CASSGGWVRGRAGELFF. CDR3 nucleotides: TGTGCCAGCAGCGGAGGGTGGGTCAGGGGGCGTGCCGGGGAGCTGTTTTTT.

For the CDR3, the DNA is TGCAGCGTTCAGGACAGGCAGGCCTCCTACGAGCAGTACTTC. Encoded protein: CSVQDRQASYEQYF. The chain employs TRBV29-1 and TRBJ2-7; 7 bases agree with TRBD1. Per the germline V gene, CDR1 is SQVTM and CDR2 is ANQGSEA. This CDR3 is 14 amino acids long. With 5 bases clipped from V and 0 bases from J, the junction kept 7 bases outside the gene matches.

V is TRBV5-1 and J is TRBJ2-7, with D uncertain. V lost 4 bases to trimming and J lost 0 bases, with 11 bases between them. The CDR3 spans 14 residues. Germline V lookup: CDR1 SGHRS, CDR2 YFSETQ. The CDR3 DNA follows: TGCGCCAGCAGCCGTGACGGAGACTCCTACGAGCAGTACTTC. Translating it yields CASSRDGDSYEQYF.

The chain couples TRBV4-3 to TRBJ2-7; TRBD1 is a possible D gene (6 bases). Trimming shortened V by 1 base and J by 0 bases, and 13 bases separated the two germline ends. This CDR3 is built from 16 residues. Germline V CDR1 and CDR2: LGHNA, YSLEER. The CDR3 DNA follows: TGCGCCAGCAGCCAAGTCTTGCAGGGGAGCTCCTACGAGCAGTACTTC. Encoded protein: CASSQVLQGSSYEQYF.

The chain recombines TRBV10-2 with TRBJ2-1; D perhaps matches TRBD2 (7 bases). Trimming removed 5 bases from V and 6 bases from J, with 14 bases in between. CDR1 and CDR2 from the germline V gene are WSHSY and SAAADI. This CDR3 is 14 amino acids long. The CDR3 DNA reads TGCGCCAGCAGTCCCCGGGGGGCCGCCAATGAGCAGTTCTTC. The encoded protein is CASSPRGAANEQFF.

CDR3 nucleotides: TGTGCCAGCAGCTTAGAAACCATCTTTCGGGGGGGAGAGCAGTACTTC. This sequence encodes CASSLETIFRGGEQYF. The gene calls are TRBV7-6 and TRBJ2-7, with 8 bases that match TRBD2. With 1 base clipped from V and 7 bases from J, the junction kept 12 bases outside the gene matches. The CDR3 has 16 residues. Germline V gene sequence: CDR1 SGHVS, CDR2 FNYEAQ.

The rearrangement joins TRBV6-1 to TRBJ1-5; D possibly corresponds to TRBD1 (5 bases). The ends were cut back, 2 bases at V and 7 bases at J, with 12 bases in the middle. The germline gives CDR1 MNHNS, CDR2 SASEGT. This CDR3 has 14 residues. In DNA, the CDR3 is TGTGCCAGCAGTGAATGGGGGGGTCGACAGCCCCAGCATTTT. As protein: CASSEWGGRQPQHF.

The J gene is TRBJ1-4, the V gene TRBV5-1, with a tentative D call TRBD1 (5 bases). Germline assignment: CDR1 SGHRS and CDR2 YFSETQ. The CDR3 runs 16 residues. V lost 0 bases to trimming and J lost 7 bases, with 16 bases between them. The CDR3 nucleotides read TGCGCCAGCAGCTTGGCCGGGGGAGCGGCGTTTGAAAAACTGTTTTTT. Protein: CASSLAGGAAFEKLFF.

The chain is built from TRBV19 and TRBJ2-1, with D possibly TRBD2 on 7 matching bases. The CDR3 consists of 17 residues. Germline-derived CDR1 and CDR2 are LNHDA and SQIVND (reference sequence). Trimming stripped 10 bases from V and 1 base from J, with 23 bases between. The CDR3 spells CATKGGSGPKSYNEQFF. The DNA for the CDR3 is TGTGCCACCAAAGGGGGTAGCGGGCCCAAATCCTACAATGAGCAGTTCTTC.

CDR3 sequence: CASSFATGQSGGGYTF. The CDR3 nucleotides read TGTGCCAGCAGCTTCGCGACAGGCCAGTCTGGGGGTGGCTACACCTTC. The chain links TRBV5-4 to TRBJ1-2; D is perhaps TRBD1 (6 bases). V was shortened by 2 bases and J by 7 bases, with 21 bases between the two germline ends. The CDR3 spans 16 residues. CDR1 and CDR2 (germline): SGHNT, YYREEE (reference sequence).

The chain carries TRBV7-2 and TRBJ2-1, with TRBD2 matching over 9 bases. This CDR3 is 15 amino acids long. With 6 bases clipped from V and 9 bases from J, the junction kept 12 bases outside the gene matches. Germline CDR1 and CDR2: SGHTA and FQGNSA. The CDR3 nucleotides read TGTGCCAGCAGACAGCCGGGACTAGCCGTCAGTGAGCAGTTCTTC. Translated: CASRQPGLAVSEQFF. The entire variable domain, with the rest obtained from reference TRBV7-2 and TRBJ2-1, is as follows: GAGVSQSPSNKVTEKGKDVELRCDPISGHTALYWYRQSLGQGLEFLIYFQGNSAPDKSGLPSDRFSAERTGGSVSTLTIQRTQQEDSAVYLCASRQPGLAVSEQFFGPGTRLTVL.